This T cell receptor (beta chain) was captured in a study of graft-versus-host responses after intestinal transplantation. For the study at large: Recipients were given multivisceral, liver-intestinal, or isolated intestinal transplants. Recipients uniformly received anti-thymocyte globulin induction, followed by tacrolimus and steroids for roughly 3 years.

In the case of this clone: Its antigen is as yet unknown.

This CDR3 has 16 amino acids. Germline assignment: CDR1 LGHNA and CDR2 YNFKEQ. V was clipped by 0 bases and J by 1 base; unmatched bases: 6. This table comes from immunoSEQ multiplex PCR, and its TCRdb copy is limited to in-frame clones, with some not included. The table lists approximately 75,000 clones, about 94% of them singletons. Study-level points and caveats: Peak circulating GvH clone levels tracked with early post-transplant HvG declines.

The chain couples TRBV4-2 to TRBJ2-7, with 7 bases aligning to TRBD1. The specimen was unstimulated CD8+ T cells sorted from spleen or lymph node cells, collected before intestinal transplant. The clonotype originates from a human donor who received an intestinal transplant. The CDR3 loop is CASSQDRDSPSYEQYF. DNA for the CDR3: TGTGCCAGCAGCCAAGACCGGGACAGTCCTTCCTACGAGCAGTACTTC.